This T cell receptor beta chain was sequenced during a study of vaccination and CD4 T cells after COVID-19. Sequenced with the Oncomine TCR Beta short-read assay was DNA taken from cultured CD4+ T cells. Cultured CD4+ T cells were the source of extracted genomic DNA. TCRdb analysed the PCR reads with MiXCR anew, one entry per CDR3 protein. The repertoire holds about 12,000 distinct CDR3 sequences, 53% seen once, with about 30% in the top ten. The treatment: approximately nine-day PBMC culture with coronavirus spike peptide pools or control peptides (ViraFEST assay). In regard to this clonotype: Antigen unknown.

The sequenced sample consisted of CD4+ T cells from blood, cultured in vitro. This sequence was found in a human donor who had recovered from COVID-19.

CDR3 protein: CASSIYTEAFF. CDR3 DNA: TGTGCCAGCAGTATATACACTGAAGCTTTCTTT. This sequence joins TRBV6-1 and TRBJ1-1; D is unresolved. The CDR3 loop spans 11 amino acids. Trimming cost V 5 bases and J 3 bases, with 4 bases left between them. Germline assignment: CDR1 MNHNS and CDR2 SASEGT.